These T cell receptor beta chains were read from a single sample in a study of blood T cell repertoires in COVID-19. Sequencing used immunoSEQ multiplex PCR; TCRdb keeps in-frame clones, though not all of them. The sample lists about 160,000 clones; about 92% were seen once. Source material: peripheral blood. The receptors come from a woman aged 55-69 years with COVID-19, enrolled during active disease. Both conserved end residues are part of each CDR3. Each record gives: clone size, J gene, D gene, V gene, CDR3 DNA, CDR3 protein. D genes are given only for firm matches. The size of a clone is reported for some rows only, either as once, few or many, or as a class for expanded clones.

clone_size: once; j_call: TRBJ2-1; d_call: .; v_call: TRBV5-1; cdr3_nt: TGCGCCAGCAGCCCCCTTAGAGATAATGAGCAGTTCTTC; cdr3_aa: CASSPLRDNEQFF
clone_size: .; j_call: TRBJ1-4; d_call: .; v_call: TRBV18; cdr3_nt: TGTGCCAGCTCCCTCAGGGAACGGAATGAAAAACTGTTTTTT; cdr3_aa: CASSLRERNEKLFF
clone_size: once; j_call: TRBJ1-6; d_call: TRBD1; v_call: TRBV7-3; cdr3_nt: TGTGCCAGCAGCAGGACAGGGGGCAACAATAATTCACCCCTCCACTTT; cdr3_aa: CASSRTGGNNNSPLHF
clone_size: .; j_call: TRBJ2-1; d_call: TRBD2; v_call: TRBV9; cdr3_nt: TGTGCCAGCAACACCGGTGCGGGGGAAGGGAGTGAGCAGTTCTTC; cdr3_aa: CASNTGAGEGSEQFF
clone_size: .; j_call: TRBJ2-1; d_call: .; v_call: TRBV12-3/TRBV12-4; cdr3_nt: TGTGCCAGCAGTCCCTCTATAAATGAGCAGTTCTTC; cdr3_aa: CASSPSINEQFF
clone_size: .; j_call: TRBJ1-3; d_call: .; v_call: TRBV6-1; cdr3_nt: TGTGCCAGCAGTGAATCCGGGAGGGGAAACACCATATATTTT; cdr3_aa: CASSESGRGNTIYF
clone_size: .; j_call: TRBJ1-3; d_call: .; v_call: TRBV27; cdr3_nt: TGTGCCAGCAGTTTATCCGGAATGAGGGGAAACACCATATATTTT; cdr3_aa: CASSLSGMRGNTIYF
clone_size: .; j_call: TRBJ2-3; d_call: TRBD2; v_call: TRBV7-3; cdr3_nt: TGTGCCAGCAGCTCCGCGACTAGCGGGGAGACAGATACGCAGTATTTT; cdr3_aa: CASSSATSGETDTQYF
clone_size: once; j_call: TRBJ2-7; d_call: .; v_call: TRBV14; cdr3_nt: TGTGCCAGCAGCCAAAGGCCGGGGAGGTCGGATTCCTACGAGCAGTACTTC; cdr3_aa: CASSQRPGRSDSYEQYF
clone_size: .; j_call: TRBJ1-4; d_call: .; v_call: TRBV19; cdr3_nt: TGTGCCAGCAGGTCCGTCCCATCCGAAAAACTGTTTTTT; cdr3_aa: CASRSVPSEKLFF
clone_size: .; j_call: TRBJ1-1; d_call: .; v_call: TRBV2; cdr3_nt: TGTGCCAGCAGCAATCGACAGAACACTGAAGCTTTCTTT; cdr3_aa: CASSNRQNTEAFF
clone_size: .; j_call: TRBJ1-3; d_call: TRBD1; v_call: TRBV7-6; cdr3_nt: TGTGCCAGCAGCGTTGGACAGGGGGCAATTGGAAACACCATATATTTT; cdr3_aa: CASSVGQGAIGNTIYF
clone_size: .; j_call: TRBJ1-4; d_call: .; v_call: TRBV18; cdr3_nt: TGTGCCAGCTCACCCAGTACCGCAACTAATGAAAAACTGTTTTTT; cdr3_aa: CASSPSTATNEKLFF
clone_size: .; j_call: TRBJ2-1; d_call: .; v_call: TRBV29-1; cdr3_nt: TGCAGCGTCAACGAGGGTTCCCACAATGAGCAGTTCTTC; cdr3_aa: CSVNEGSHNEQFF
clone_size: .; j_call: TRBJ1-1; d_call: .; v_call: TRBV10-3; cdr3_nt: TGTGCCATCAAGCCGGGGGTGAACACTGAAGCTTTCTTT; cdr3_aa: CAIKPGVNTEAFF
clone_size: .; j_call: TRBJ1-2; d_call: TRBD1; v_call: TRBV19; cdr3_nt: TGTGCCAGTAGCAATCCGGGACAGGTGTTCGGTGGCTACACCTTC; cdr3_aa: CASSNPGQVFGGYTF
clone_size: .; j_call: TRBJ2-7; d_call: .; v_call: TRBV5-5; cdr3_nt: TGTGCCAGCAGCCGCGTAGGGGCGCGCGACGAGCAGTACTTC; cdr3_aa: CASSRVGARDEQYF
clone_size: .; j_call: TRBJ1-2; d_call: TRBD1; v_call: TRBV10-1; cdr3_nt: TGCGCCAGCAGTGAGTCTCGGCTGAAGGGGGCGAACTATGGCTACACCTTC; cdr3_aa: CASSESRLKGANYGYTF
clone_size: .; j_call: TRBJ2-2; d_call: TRBD1; v_call: TRBV2; cdr3_nt: TGTGCCAGCAGTGATCCGGGACAGGGGGCGAACACCGGGGAGCTGTTTTTT; cdr3_aa: CASSDPGQGANTGELFF
clone_size: .; j_call: TRBJ1-4; d_call: TRBD1; v_call: TRBV27; cdr3_nt: TGTGCCAGCAGTTTATGGACAGGGAGGAATCTGTTTTTT; cdr3_aa: CASSLWTGRNLFF
clone_size: .; j_call: TRBJ2-1; d_call: TRBD1; v_call: TRBV29-1; cdr3_nt: TGCAGCGTTGGACAGGGCCCCTTTTACAATGAGCAGTTCTTC; cdr3_aa: CSVGQGPFYNEQFF
clone_size: .; j_call: TRBJ1-2; d_call: .; v_call: TRBV4-2; cdr3_nt: TGTGCCAGCAGCCTCCTACTTAATGGCCAGGGGAATGGCTACACCTTC; cdr3_aa: CASSLLLNGQGNGYTF
clone_size: .; j_call: TRBJ1-3; d_call: .; v_call: TRBV9; cdr3_nt: TGTGCCAGCAGCGTGCCGGGGAGAAACACCATATATTTT; cdr3_aa: CASSVPGRNTIYF
clone_size: .; j_call: TRBJ2-3; d_call: .; v_call: TRBV6-2/TRBV6-3; cdr3_nt: TGTGCCAGCAGTTACTCGACAGGACCACCCTACACAGATACGCAGTATTTT; cdr3_aa: CASSYSTGPPYTDTQYF
clone_size: .; j_call: TRBJ1-1; d_call: TRBD1; v_call: TRBV5-8; cdr3_nt: TGTGCCAGCAGCCCGGGGGCGGACAGGCCCAACACTGAAGCTTTCTTT; cdr3_aa: CASSPGADRPNTEAFF
clone_size: .; j_call: TRBJ1-2; d_call: .; v_call: TRBV4-1; cdr3_nt: TGCGCCAGCAGCCAGGGCGAGGACAGAACCTATGGCTACACCTTC; cdr3_aa: CASSQGEDRTYGYTF
clone_size: once; j_call: TRBJ1-1; d_call: .; v_call: TRBV12-3/TRBV12-4; cdr3_nt: TGTGCCAGCAGTTTAAATAGAGGAACTGAAGCTTTCTTT; cdr3_aa: CASSLNRGTEAFF
clone_size: .; j_call: TRBJ1-5; d_call: TRBD1; v_call: TRBV19; cdr3_nt: TGTGCCACGACAGGGACGTTCAATCAGCCCCAGCATTTT; cdr3_aa: CATTGTFNQPQHF
clone_size: once; j_call: TRBJ2-7; d_call: .; v_call: TRBV15; cdr3_nt: TGTGCCACCAGCAGAGTACAGTCCTACGAGCAGTACTTC; cdr3_aa: CATSRVQSYEQYF